The 15 T cell receptor beta chains reported below all come from one sample, sequenced in a study of T cell responses to AZD1222 COVID-19 vaccine. Measured with immunoSEQ multiplex PCR; TCRdb has only the in-frame clones, and not every one. In the table there are about 84,000 clones, roughly nine tenths of which are singletons. The source was peripheral blood, collected on day 0 of AZD1222 vaccination. The receptors originated from an adult in good health.

DNA of the CDR3: TGCGCCAGCAGCTCCCGACAGGTTTATAATTCACCCCTCCACTTT. Its protein product is CASSSRQVYNSPLHF. This chain joins TRBV5-1 and TRBJ1-6; D is perhaps TRBD1 (6 bases). V was trimmed by 3 bases and J by 4 bases, leaving 11 bases between them. Germline V CDR1 and CDR2: SGHRS, YFSETQ. The CDR3 spans 15 residues.

This clone showed up just once. The CDR3: CASAETGLASYNEQFF. DNA of the CDR3: TGTGCCAGCGCCGAGACGGGGCTGGCCTCCTACAATGAGCAGTTCTTC. The chain combines TRBV3-1 (or the pseudogene TRBV3-2) with TRBJ2-1; either TRBD1 or TRBD2 may supply D (5 bases each). CDR3 length: 16 residues. Trimming stripped 8 bases from V and 0 bases from J, with 17 bases between. Germline CDR1 and CDR2: LGHDT and YNNKEL (reference sequence).

The gene calls are TRBV6-5 and TRBJ2-3; D possibly corresponds to TRBD2 (5 bases). Deletions cut 6 bases from V and 2 bases from J, with 15 bases between. The CDR3 sequence is 15 residues long. Germline CDR1 is MNHEY and CDR2 is SVGAGI. The CDR3 nucleotides read TGTGCCAGCAGCTCACGCGGGCAAGTCACAGATACGCAGTATTTT. As protein: CASSSRGQVTDTQYF.

This chain connects TRBV12-5 to TRBJ2-7; unclear D gene. Trimming removed 4 bases at V and 3 bases at J, with 7 bases between. In germline, CDR1 is LGHNT, CDR2 FRNRAP. The CDR3 has 12 residues. The CDR3 DNA is TGTGCTAGTGGTTACGGAAACTACGAGCAGTACTTC. Translation: CASGYGNYEQYF.

V is TRBV30 and J is TRBJ1-6, with a possible D match to TRBD1 (6 bases). The CDR3 runs to 13 residues. V gave up 0 bases and J gave up 8 bases, with 8 bases separating them. CDR1 and CDR2 (germline): GTSNPN, SVGIG (reference sequence). The CDR3 DNA sequence: TGTGCCTGGAGTGTAAACAGGGATTCACCCCTCCACTTT. Protein product: CAWSVNRDSPLHF. Full variable domain (rest looked up from reference TRBV30 and TRBJ1-6): SQTIHQWPATLVQPVGSPLSLECTVEGTSNPNLYWYRQAAGRGLQLLFYSVGIGQISSEVPQNLSASRPQDRQFILSSKKLLLSDSGFYLCAWSVNRDSPLHFGNGTRLTVT.

This chain connects TRBV19 to TRBJ2-5; tentative D call: TRBD2 (6 bases). The CDR3 is made up of 14 amino acids. Per germline, CDR1 LNHDA and CDR2 SQIVND (reference sequence). Trimming left V 3 bases short and J 6 bases short, with 14 bases between. The CDR3 is CASSMAGSGKTQYF. The CDR3 nucleotides read TGTGCCAGTAGTATGGCCGGGAGCGGCAAGACCCAGTACTTC.

The genes are TRBV18 and TRBJ2-6; tentatively, D is TRBD1 (6 bases). This CDR3 is 19 amino acids long. Trimming shortened V by 0 bases and J by 0 bases, and 15 bases separated the two germline ends. The germline CDR1 and CDR2 sequences are KGHSH and LQKENI. The DNA of the CDR3 is TGTGCCAGCTCACCACCGGGGGCTAGGTACTCCTCTGGGGCCAACGTCCTGACTTTC. It encodes CASSPPGARYSSGANVLTF.

V and J are TRBV28 and TRBJ2-7, with 8 bases fitting TRBD1. The V and J ends lost 5 bases and 5 bases, in that order; junction bases with no gene match: 11. From germline, CDR1 is MDHEN and CDR2 SYDVKM. The CDR3 sequence is 15 residues long. The CDR3 spells CASSLGGQGADEQYF. In nucleotides, the CDR3 is TGTGCCAGCAGTCTAGGGGGGCAGGGGGCGGACGAGCAGTACTTC.

The chain is built from TRBV3-1 (or the pseudogene TRBV3-2) and TRBJ1-4; D is undetermined. This CDR3 comprises 13 residues. The V end lost 2 bases, the J end lost 8 bases, and 9 bases lay between the germline ends. Germline CDR1 reads LGHDT; CDR2 reads YNNKEL (reference sequence). The CDR3 spells CASSQIVGEKLFF. The CDR3, as DNA: TGTGCCAGCAGCCAAATCGTGGGAGAAAAACTGTTTTTT.

The chain combines TRBV20-1 with TRBJ1-2, with D perhaps matching TRBD1 (5 bases). V was cut by 3 bases and J by 4 bases, with 12 bases left in between. Germline V gene sequence: CDR1 DFQATT, CDR2 SNEGSKA (reference sequence). This CDR3 is 13 amino acids long. Here the CDR3 DNA reads TGCAGTGCTAGTGTATGGGGGTCCTATGGCTACACCTTC. It is translated as CSASVWGSYGYTF.

A word on this clone: The identical CDR3 is also encoded by other nucleotide sequences in the sample. The rearrangement links TRBV18 to TRBJ2-7, with TRBD1 matching over 8 bases. V lost 3 bases to trimming and J lost 2 bases; unmatched junction nucleotides: 0. Per the germline V gene, CDR1 is KGHSH and CDR2 is LQKENI. The CDR3 is 13 amino acids. The CDR3 sequence is CASSPTGAYEQYF. In DNA, the CDR3 is TGTGCCAGCTCACCGACAGGGGCCTACGAGCAGTACTTC. The full variable domain, completed using reference TRBV18 and TRBJ2-7, is NAGVMQNPRHLVRRRGQEARLRCSPMKGHSHVYWYRQLPEEGLKFMVYLQKENIIDESGMPKERFSAEFPKEGPSILRIQQVVRGDSAAYFCASSPTGAYEQYFGPGTRLTVT.

V is TRBV19 and J is TRBJ2-1; 7 bases fit TRBD2. After removal of 1 base from V and 6 bases from J, the junction contained 6 bases not matched to a gene. The CDR3 covers 15 residues. CDR1 is LNHDA and CDR2 is SQIVND in the germline V gene (reference sequence). The CDR3 loop reads CASSIVTGGGNEQFF. The CDR3 bases are TGTGCCAGTAGTATAGTGACGGGAGGAGGCAATGAGCAGTTCTTC. Supplemented by reference TRBV19 and TRBJ2-1, the full variable domain reads DGGITQSPKYLFRKEGQNVTLSCEQNLNHDAMYWYRQDPGQGLRLIYYSQIVNDFQKGDIAEGYSVSREKKESFPLTVTSAQKNPTAFYLCASSIVTGGGNEQFFGPGTRLTVL.

The V gene is TRBV19, the J gene TRBJ1-4; possible D gene TRBD1, 6 bases. Germline V gene sequence: CDR1 LNHDA, CDR2 SQIVND (reference sequence). This CDR3 has 17 amino acids. V was cut by 7 bases and J by 0 bases, with 18 bases left in between. This chain's CDR3 is CASKGGGPSTTNEKLFF. The CDR3 DNA is TGTGCCAGTAAGGGGGGGGGACCATCTACAACTAATGAAAAACTGTTTTTT.

As concerns this clone: An end of the junction does not agree with germline; a read error may underlie this. The rearrangement joins TRBV10-3 to TRBJ1-4; a possible D gene is TRBD1 (5 bases). There are 14 residues in the CDR3. Germline V gives CDR1 ENHRY, CDR2 SYGVKD. The CDR3 DNA follows: TGTGCCATCAGTGAGTCAGCCTTGAGGAGCAGGGTGCGCTTT. It is translated as CAISESALRSRVRF.

This clone was detected only once. The chain uses TRBV9 and TRBJ2-3; TRBD1 agrees at 7 bases. This CDR3 is 15 amino acids long. Germline lookup yields CDR1 SGDLS and CDR2 YYNGEE. With V trimmed by 0 bases and J by 0 bases, 1 base remained unmatched. CDR3 DNA sequence: TGTGCCAGCAGCGTAGGAGGGGGCAGCACAGATACGCAGTATTTT. It encodes CASSVGGGSTDTQYF.